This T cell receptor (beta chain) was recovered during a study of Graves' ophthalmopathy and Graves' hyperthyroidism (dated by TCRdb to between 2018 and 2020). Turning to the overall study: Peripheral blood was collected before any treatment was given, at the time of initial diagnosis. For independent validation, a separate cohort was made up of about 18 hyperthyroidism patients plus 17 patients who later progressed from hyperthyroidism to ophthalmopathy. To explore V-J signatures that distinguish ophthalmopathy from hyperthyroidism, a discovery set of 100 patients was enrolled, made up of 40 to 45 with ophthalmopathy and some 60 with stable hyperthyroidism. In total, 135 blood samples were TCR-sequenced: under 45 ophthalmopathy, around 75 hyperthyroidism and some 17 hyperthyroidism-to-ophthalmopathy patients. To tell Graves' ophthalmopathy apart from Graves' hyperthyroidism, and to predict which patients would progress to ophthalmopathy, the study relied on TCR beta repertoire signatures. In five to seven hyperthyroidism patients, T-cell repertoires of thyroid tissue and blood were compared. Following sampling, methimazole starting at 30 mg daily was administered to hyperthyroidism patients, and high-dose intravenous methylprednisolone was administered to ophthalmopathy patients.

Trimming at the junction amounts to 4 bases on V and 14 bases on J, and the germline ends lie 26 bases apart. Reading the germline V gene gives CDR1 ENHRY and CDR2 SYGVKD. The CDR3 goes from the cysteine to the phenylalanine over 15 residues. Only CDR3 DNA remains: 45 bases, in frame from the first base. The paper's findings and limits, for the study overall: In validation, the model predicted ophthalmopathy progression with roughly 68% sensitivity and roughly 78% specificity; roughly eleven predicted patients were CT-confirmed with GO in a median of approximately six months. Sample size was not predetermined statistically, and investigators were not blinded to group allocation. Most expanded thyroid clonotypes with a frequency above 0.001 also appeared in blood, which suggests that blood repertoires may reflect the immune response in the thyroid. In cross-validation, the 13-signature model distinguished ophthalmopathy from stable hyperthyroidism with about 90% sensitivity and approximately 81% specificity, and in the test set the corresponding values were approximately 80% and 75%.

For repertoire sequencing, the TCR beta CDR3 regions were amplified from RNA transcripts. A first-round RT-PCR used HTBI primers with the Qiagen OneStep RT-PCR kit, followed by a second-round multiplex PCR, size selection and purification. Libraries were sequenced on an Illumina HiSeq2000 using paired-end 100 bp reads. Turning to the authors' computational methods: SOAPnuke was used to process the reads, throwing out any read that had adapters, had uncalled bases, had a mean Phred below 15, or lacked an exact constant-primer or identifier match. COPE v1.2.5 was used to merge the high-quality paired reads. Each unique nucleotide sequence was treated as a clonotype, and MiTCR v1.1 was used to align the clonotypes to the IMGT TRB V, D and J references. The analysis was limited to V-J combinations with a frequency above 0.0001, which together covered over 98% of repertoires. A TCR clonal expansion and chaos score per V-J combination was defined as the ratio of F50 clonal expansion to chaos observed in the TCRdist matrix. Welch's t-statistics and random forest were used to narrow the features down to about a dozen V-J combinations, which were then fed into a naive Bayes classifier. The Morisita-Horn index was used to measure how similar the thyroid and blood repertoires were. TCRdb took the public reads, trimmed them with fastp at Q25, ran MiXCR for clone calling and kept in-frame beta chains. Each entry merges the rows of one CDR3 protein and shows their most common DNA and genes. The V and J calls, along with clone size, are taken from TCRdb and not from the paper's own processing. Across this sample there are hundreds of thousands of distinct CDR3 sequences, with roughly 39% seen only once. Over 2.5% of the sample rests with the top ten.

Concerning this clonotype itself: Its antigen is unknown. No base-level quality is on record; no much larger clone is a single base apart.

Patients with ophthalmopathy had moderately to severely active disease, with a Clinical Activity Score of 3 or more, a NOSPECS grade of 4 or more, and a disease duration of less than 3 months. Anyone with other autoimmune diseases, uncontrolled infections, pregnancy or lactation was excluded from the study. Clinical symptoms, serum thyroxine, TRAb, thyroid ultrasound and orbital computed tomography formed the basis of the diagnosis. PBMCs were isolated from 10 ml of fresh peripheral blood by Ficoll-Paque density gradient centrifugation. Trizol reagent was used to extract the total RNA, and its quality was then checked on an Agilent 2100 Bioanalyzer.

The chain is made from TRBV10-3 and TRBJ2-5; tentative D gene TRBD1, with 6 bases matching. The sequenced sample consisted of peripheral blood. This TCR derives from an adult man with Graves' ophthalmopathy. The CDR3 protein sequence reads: CAISGTVLYGYTSYF. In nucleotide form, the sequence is TGTGCCATCAGTGGGACAGTTCTTTATGGCTACACCTCCTACTTC.